Presented here are 32 T cell receptor beta chains from one specimen sequenced in a study of T cells after yellow fever vaccination. TCRdb used MiXCR to reprocess the 5' RACE reads, holding one entry per CDR3 protein. Of approximately 260,000 distinct CDR3 sequences listed, about an eighth are singletons. Sequencing used CD4+ T cells sorted from PBMCs, obtained 45 days after the yellow fever booster vaccination. The receptors stem from a young man who received the YFV17D yellow fever vaccine.

Ten or more counts support this clonotype. The chain joins TRBV20-1 to TRBJ1-1, with D uncertain. V dropped 1 base and J dropped 1 base, with 10 bases sitting between them. The CDR3 covers 14 residues. Germline CDR1 reads DFQATT; CDR2 reads SNEGSKA (reference sequence). The DNA for the CDR3 is TGCAGTGCTAGAGGCGGGCCGACGAACACTGAAGCTTTCTTT. It codes for CSARGGPTNTEAFF.

Of note for this clonotype: The conserved final phenylalanine or tryptophan is absent from the CDR3, which likely points to a read error. The V gene is TRBV5-1, the J gene TRBJ2-1; 8 bases map to TRBD2. Germline CDR1 is SGHRS and CDR2 is YFSETQ. The length of the CDR3 is 15 residues. J lost 2 bases, V lost 2 bases, and 3 bases had no gene match. As DNA, the CDR3 is TGCGCCAGCAGCTTACTAGCGGAGACCTACAATGAGCAGTTCTTA. Its protein is CASSLLAETYNEQFL.

The CDR3 here is CAPLRGNEQFF. CDR3 nucleotides: TGTGCCCCTTTGCGCGGGAATGAGCAGTTCTTC. V and J are TRBV21-1 and TRBJ2-1; TRBD2 was called by the table and not checked on the DNA. TRBV21-1 is termed a pseudogene. The CDR3 totals 11 residues.

V and J are TRBV20-1 and TRBJ2-7; D is ambiguous. Looked up from germline, CDR1 is DFQATT and CDR2 is SNEGSKA (reference sequence). This CDR3 is 11 amino acids long. The ends were cut back, 1 base at V and 7 bases at J, with 8 bases in the middle. CDR3 nucleotide sequence: TGCAGTGCTAGAGTGGCCGAAGAGCAGTACTTC. Encoded protein: CSARVAEEQYF.

The J gene is TRBJ2-7, the V gene TRBV5-4; no clear D. V lost 0 bases and J 4 bases, leaving 11 bases between the germline ends. This CDR3 has 14 amino acids. The germline gives CDR1 SGHNT, CDR2 YYREEE (reference sequence). This chain's CDR3 is CASSLEPSNYEQYF. CDR3 in DNA: TGTGCCAGCAGCTTGGAGCCAAGCAATTACGAGCAGTACTTC.

The chain employs TRBV10-3 and TRBJ2-3; TRBD2 matches 12 bases. The junction had 15 bases not matched to a gene; V was cut back by 4 bases and J by 4 bases. Germline V gives CDR1 ENHRY, CDR2 SYGVKD. This CDR3 contains 19 residues. The CDR3 is CAISGPWTSGTVGADTQYF. In DNA, the CDR3 is TGTGCCATCAGTGGGCCCTGGACTAGCGGGACCGTCGGGGCAGATACGCAGTATTTT.

This clonotype was counted only a few times. J is TRBJ2-7 and V is TRBV10-3, with TRBD2 identical over 10 bases. Germline loops: CDR1 ENHRY, CDR2 SYGVKD. V shed 11 bases and J 2 bases; nucleotides not matched to a gene: 6. This CDR3 has 13 residues. The CDR3 coding sequence is TGTGCCCCTGGGACTAGCGAGGCCTACGAGCAGTACTTC. It specifies CAPGTSEAYEQYF.

The chain links TRBV7-9 to TRBJ2-3, with D perhaps TRBD1 or TRBD2 (6 bases each). CDR3 length: 12 residues. V was pared by 4 bases and J by 6 bases, with 8 bases between. Germline CDR1 and CDR2: SEHNR and FQNEAQ (reference sequence). The DNA for the CDR3 is TGTGCCAGCAGCTGGGGGGCGGATACGCAGTATTTT. It codes for CASSWGADTQYF.

This clonotype was counted only a few times. The V call is TRBV4-3, the J call TRBJ2-7; 9 bases align to TRBD2. The germline gives CDR1 LGHNA, CDR2 YSLEER. The length of the CDR3 is 16 residues. V shed 0 bases and J 7 bases; nucleotides not matched to a gene: 10. The CDR3 DNA sequence: TGCGCCAGCAGCCAAGAGTCGGTAGCGGGAGTCTATGAGCAGTACTTC. Residues: CASSQESVAGVYEQYF.

This clonotype was seen more than once but under ten times. The V and J genes are TRBV7-8 and TRBJ1-1; TRBD1 aligns across 8 bases. This CDR3 contains 14 residues. With V trimmed by 4 bases and J by 4 bases, 5 bases remained unmatched. CDR1 and CDR2 from the germline V gene are SGHVS and FQNEAQ. CDR3 in amino acids: CASSYDRGGTEAFF. The CDR3 nucleotides are TGTGCCAGCAGCTATGACAGGGGCGGCACTGAAGCTTTCTTT.

CDR3 DNA: TGCAGTGCTAGTCCTCTATCTGGGACCGGGGAGCTGTTTTTT. Its translation: CSASPLSGTGELFF. The chain links TRBV20-1 to TRBJ2-2; D is uncertain. CDR3 length: 14 amino acids. From germline, CDR1 is DFQATT and CDR2 SNEGSKA (reference sequence). Between the trimmed V and J ends, which lost 3 bases and 5 bases, there was a span of 13 bases.

J is TRBJ1-2 and V is TRBV4-3, with D hard to call. CDR1 is LGHNA and CDR2 is YSLEER in the germline V gene. V was trimmed by 2 bases and J by 8 bases, leaving 18 bases between them. This CDR3 is 15 amino acids long. The CDR3 sequence: CASSQRDKWGLGYTF. In nucleotides, the CDR3 is TGCGCCAGCAGCCAACGCGACAAGTGGGGATTGGGCTACACCTTC.

This clonotype was seen ten or more times. The chain couples TRBV29-1 to TRBJ2-2, with TRBD1 matching 8 bases. The CDR3 is 14 amino acids. Per the germline V gene, CDR1 is SQVTM and CDR2 is ANQGSEA. The CDR3 reads CSASGTGATGELFF. In nucleotides, the CDR3 is TGCAGTGCCTCCGGGACAGGAGCCACCGGGGAGCTGTTTTTT.

V is TRBV6-1 and J is TRBJ2-5, with 7 bases aligning to TRBD1. Germline V lookup: CDR1 MNHNS, CDR2 SASEGT. V dropped 7 bases and J dropped 4; count of bases not matched to a gene: 6. The CDR3 covers 13 residues. The CDR3 DNA reads TGTGCCAGCAAATTGCCAGGGGGAGAGACCCAGTACTTC. Protein product: CASKLPGGETQYF.

This clonotype was detected only a few times. DNA of the CDR3: TGTGCCAGCAGTTATTCAACCGGACTAGCGGCCTACTACGAGCAGTACTTC. Encoded protein: CASSYSTGLAAYYEQYF. V is TRBV6-2 or TRBV6-3 and J is TRBJ2-7; the match to TRBD2 covers 10 bases. This CDR3 contains 17 residues. J was trimmed by 3 bases and V by 3 bases; bases with no gene match: 11. Germline lookup yields CDR1 MNHEY and CDR2 SVGEGT.

The rearrangement links TRBV21-1 to TRBJ2-3; no check of the table's D call, TRBD2, against the DNA was made. TRBV21-1 is deemed a pseudogene. The CDR3 covers 17 residues. CDR3 amino acids: CASSIAGGPPGTDTQYF. For the CDR3, the DNA is TGTGCCAGCAGCATAGCGGGAGGGCCCCCTGGCACAGATACGCAGTATTTT.

This chain uses TRBV18 with TRBJ2-5; D is uncertain. This CDR3 contains 13 residues. Per the germline V gene, CDR1 is KGHSH and CDR2 is LQKENI. V lost 6 bases to trimming and J lost 0 bases, with 8 bases between them. The CDR3 region is CASSPRHQETQYF. The CDR3 bases are TGTGCCAGCTCCCCGCGGCACCAAGAGACCCAGTACTTC.

This chain joins TRBV4-2 and TRBJ2-1; possible D gene TRBD1, 7 bases. There are 17 residues in the CDR3. The germline V gene encodes CDR1 LGHNA and CDR2 YNFKEQ. Deletions cut 0 bases from V and 10 bases from J, with 22 bases between. The CDR3 region is CASSQDVSRGDGGEQFF. The CDR3 bases are TGTGCCAGCAGCCAAGATGTGTCCAGGGGGGATGGAGGAGAGCAGTTCTTC.

The V and J genes are TRBV5-1 and TRBJ2-1; weak D call: TRBD2 (6 bases). In germline, CDR1 is SGHRS, CDR2 YFSETQ. There are 17 residues in the CDR3. Trimming took off 3 bases at V and 0 bases at J, with 16 bases between the two ends. The CDR3 bases are TGCGCCAGCAGCTCCACGGGAGCCCGGGGCTCCTACAATGAGCAGTTCTTC. Translation gives CASSSTGARGSYNEQFF.

This clonotype showed up many times. The chain has TRBV6-1 and TRBJ2-1; TRBD2 matches at 11 bases. The germline V gene encodes CDR1 MNHNS and CDR2 SASEGT. The CDR3 spans 14 residues. With 4 bases clipped from V and 4 bases from J, the junction kept 0 bases outside the gene matches. The CDR3 nucleotides are TGTGCCAGCAGTGGACTAGCGGGATACAATGAGCAGTTCTTC. Amino acids: CASSGLAGYNEQFF.

A few counts support this clonotype. J is TRBJ2-5 and V is TRBV5-1; D perhaps matches TRBD1 (7 bases). The germline CDR1 and CDR2 sequences are SGHRS and YFSETQ. The ends were cut back, 7 bases at V and 4 bases at J, with 17 bases in the middle. CDR3 size: 14 residues. The CDR3 region is CASDPGGPGETQYF. CDR3 coding DNA: TGCGCCAGCGATCCAGGGGGGCCGGGAGAGACCCAGTACTTC.

This clonotype was seen only a few times. The chain employs TRBV20-1 and TRBJ1-4; D remains unclear. Germline V lookup: CDR1 DFQATT, CDR2 SNEGSKA (reference sequence). V was pared by 4 bases and J by 0 bases, with 6 bases between. CDR3 length: 13 amino acids. The CDR3 reads CSATPATNEKLFF. CDR3 nucleotide sequence: TGCAGTGCTACACCCGCAACTAATGAAAAACTGTTTTTT.

The chain has TRBV20-1 and TRBJ2-7; 7 bases are shared with TRBD2. CDR3 size: 13 residues. V lost 8 bases, J lost 0 bases, and 7 bases stayed unmatched. CDR1 is DFQATT, CDR2 SNEGSKA, per germline (reference sequence). CDR3 DNA sequence: TGCAGTCTGCTCGGCGGGAGCTCCTACGAGCAGTACTTC. Translation gives CSLLGGSSYEQYF.

In this sample, this clonotype turned up a few times. The chain carries TRBV20-1 and TRBJ2-1, with 7 positions matching TRBD2. Germline V gene data show CDR1 as DFQATT and CDR2 as SNEGSKA (reference sequence). Unmatched junction bases numbered 6, after V lost 5 bases and J lost 5 bases. The CDR3 extends over 13 amino acids. The CDR3 sequence: CSAQAGWDNEQFF. The CDR3 DNA is TGCAGTGCTCAAGCGGGATGGGACAATGAGCAGTTCTTC.

The chain recombines TRBV3-1 with TRBJ2-7; D is undetermined. In germline, CDR1 is LGHDT, CDR2 YNNKEL (reference sequence). Trimming pared 4 bases from V and 0 bases from J, leaving 10 bases between. This CDR3 is built from 14 residues. CDR3 region: CASSRASTSYEQYF. DNA for the CDR3: TGTGCCAGCAGCCGCGCCTCAACCTCCTACGAGCAGTACTTC.

This clonotype has only a few counts. The gene calls are TRBV12-3 or TRBV12-4 and TRBJ2-1; a possible D gene is TRBD2 (6 bases). This CDR3 is built from 16 residues. Trimming removed 5 bases from V and 0 bases from J, with 14 bases in between. The CDR3 here is CASSPTPGLSYNEQFF. The CDR3 coding sequence is TGTGCCAGCAGTCCAACCCCGGGACTCTCCTACAATGAGCAGTTCTTC.

The rearrangement links TRBV29-1 to TRBJ2-1; D is undetermined. Germline assignment: CDR1 SQVTM and CDR2 ANQGSEA. The CDR3 totals 12 residues. Trimming left V 4 bases short and J 6 bases short, with 10 bases between. DNA for the CDR3: TGCAGCGTTGGGGTCGGGCCCAATGAGCAGTTCTTC. Amino acid sequence: CSVGVGPNEQFF.

CDR3 sequence: CASSRTENQPQHF. The CDR3 bases are TGTGCCAGCTCTAGGACGGAAAATCAGCCCCAGCATTTT. This chain links TRBV18 with TRBJ1-5; D unresolved. Trimming shortened V by 6 bases and J by 4 bases, and 10 bases separated the two germline ends. This CDR3 is built from 13 residues. Germline CDR1 KGHSH, CDR2 LQKENI.

This clonotype was found a few times. One end of the junction does not line up with germline, which may come from a read error. The chain is built from TRBV28 and TRBJ1-1; no firm D call. Germline CDR1 MDHEN, CDR2 SYDVKM. The CDR3 loop spans 13 amino acids. CDR3 in amino acids: CASSPTLKTEAFF. The CDR3 nucleotides read TGTGCCAGCAGTCCAACACTGAAGACTGAAGCTTTCTTT.

The sample holds many counts of this clonotype. The V and J genes are TRBV28 and TRBJ2-3, with 8 bases aligning to TRBD1. Germline V lookup: CDR1 MDHEN, CDR2 SYDVKM. The J segment lost 3 bases and the V segment lost 10 bases, leaving 9 bases of the junction unmatched. CDR3 size: 14 residues. Written as DNA, the CDR3 is TGTGCCACACGGACAGGGTCCGTTACAGATACGCAGTATTTT. This gives the protein CATRTGSVTDTQYF.

This clonotype appeared a few times. CDR3 protein: CASSQGGLPQETQYF. Written as DNA, the CDR3 is TGCGCCAGCAGCCAAGGGGGACTACCTCAAGAGACCCAGTACTTC. This rearrangement joins TRBV4-3 to TRBJ2-5; TRBD2 matches 7 bases. Trimming took 1 base from V and 2 from J; bases not matched to a gene: 4. The CDR3 runs 15 residues. Germline values: CDR1 LGHNA, CDR2 YSLEER.

The table lists this clonotype with a few counts. The rearrangement links TRBV7-9 to TRBJ2-5; TRBD1 agrees at 10 bases. V lost 5 bases, J lost 5 bases, and 5 bases stayed unmatched. CDR1 is SEHNR and CDR2 is FQNEAQ in the germline V gene (reference sequence). There are 14 residues in the CDR3. CDR3 sequence (DNA): TGTGCCAGCAGCAAGGGACAGGGGTTTGAGACCCAGTACTTC. It specifies CASSKGQGFETQYF.